This T cell receptor beta chain emerged from a study of blood T cells in healthy people across ages (dated by TCRdb to the mid-2010s). Context from the whole study: In model experiments, roughly one uniquely barcoded TCR beta cDNA molecule per two T cells was captured by template switching. The study measured age-related changes in TCR beta repertoire diversity using deep sequencing normalized with unique cDNA molecular identifiers. The donors were divided into four age groups: young (average about 16 years), middle-aged (around 37), aged (around 59) and long-lived (about 90). To avoid experimental bias, donors of different ages were distributed randomly across sequencing lanes. Using the same blood draw, the study looked at two additional independent replicas of 1 million unique cDNA reads for two donors, one aged 18 to 29 and the other aged 80 or older.

The donors were about 40 Caucasian individuals from Russia, aged roughly 6 to 100 years, who were systemically healthy. Each donor gave around 9.8 milliliters of peripheral blood, collected into EDTA-treated Vacutainer tubes. Ficoll-Paque density-gradient centrifugation was used to isolate PBMCs, with at least 6.5 million per sample. Trizol reagent was used to extract total RNA from the PBMCs, yielding at least 5.5 micrograms per sample. Naive CD45RAhigh/CD27high T cell percentages were measured by flow cytometry on a PBMC aliquot from every donor. Points on this clonotype: Its antigen is unknown. No per-base quality is available; no much larger clone lies one base away.

Library method: 5' RACE. TCRdb lists the instrument as Illumina HiSeq 2500. A second PCR of 7 to 11 cycles was run with a J-beta primer mix and a sample-barcoded 5' primer. Each TCR beta cDNA molecule received a unique molecular identifier from a template-switch 5' adaptor carrying 12 random nucleotides. At least 3 million CDR3-containing paired-end reads were obtained from each sample. First-strand cDNA was synthesized from all RNA with the Mint cDNA synthesis kit, primed by a TRBC-specific oligonucleotide. All cDNA was treated with uracil-DNA glycosylase and then went through a first 18-cycle PCR with the universal primers M1SS and BC2_uni_R. In the original analysis: For normalization, 1 million high-quality reads, each with a distinct molecular identifier, were randomly selected from each sample. Reads with shared molecular identifiers were discarded instead of being binned into consensus sequences. MiTCR, set to a Q25 quality threshold and the strictest error-elimination algorithm, was used for CDR3 identification, clonotype clustering and error correction. Lower-bound total TCR beta diversity was estimated with a nonparametric unseen species model using Euler transformation. TCRdb applied fastp at Q25 and MiXCR to the public reads, then kept only in-frame beta chains. Identical CDR3 protein sequences are pooled into one entry, listed with their most common genes and DNA. The V and J calls were determined by TCRdb, not by the authors. Counted in this sample were hundreds of thousands of distinct CDR3 sequences; about 53% of them appeared once. In total, the top ten clones hold 30% to 45% of the sample.

General conclusions and limits of the study: Estimates of total diversity based on one million sequenced T cells were regarded as lower bounds and as underestimates. Compared with the aged group, the long-lived group had more naive CD4+ T cells, fewer expanded clones and increased TCR diversity, a pattern suggesting age selection. Because donor CMV infection status was unknown, age-related changes in expanded clonotypes were potentially confounded. Because profiling used bulk unsorted PBMCs, naive and antigen-experienced compartments could not be compared conclusively. A strong correlation was found between observed TCR beta diversity and the percentage of naive T cells measured by flow cytometry. Observed TCR beta diversity per million T cells fell roughly linearly with age, and a significant reduction was already apparent by age around 36.

The germline V gene yields MNHEY for CDR1 and SVGEGT for CDR2. The CDR3 numbers 15 residues from cysteine through phenylalanine. Of all the DNA, just the CDR3 is kept, 45 bases in frame from base 1. V is clipped by 2 bases and J by 4 bases, and the sequence between their germline boundaries is 11 bases long. Sequencing was carried out using blood. In this chain, TRBV6-2 or TRBV6-3 is recombined with TRBJ2-2; no D gene can be assigned with confidence. The receptor was derived from a man in his 60s in good health. The sequence in DNA is TGTGCCAGCAGTTACACTCAAATGGTCACCGGGGAGCTGTTTTTT. It encodes CASSYTQMVTGELFF.